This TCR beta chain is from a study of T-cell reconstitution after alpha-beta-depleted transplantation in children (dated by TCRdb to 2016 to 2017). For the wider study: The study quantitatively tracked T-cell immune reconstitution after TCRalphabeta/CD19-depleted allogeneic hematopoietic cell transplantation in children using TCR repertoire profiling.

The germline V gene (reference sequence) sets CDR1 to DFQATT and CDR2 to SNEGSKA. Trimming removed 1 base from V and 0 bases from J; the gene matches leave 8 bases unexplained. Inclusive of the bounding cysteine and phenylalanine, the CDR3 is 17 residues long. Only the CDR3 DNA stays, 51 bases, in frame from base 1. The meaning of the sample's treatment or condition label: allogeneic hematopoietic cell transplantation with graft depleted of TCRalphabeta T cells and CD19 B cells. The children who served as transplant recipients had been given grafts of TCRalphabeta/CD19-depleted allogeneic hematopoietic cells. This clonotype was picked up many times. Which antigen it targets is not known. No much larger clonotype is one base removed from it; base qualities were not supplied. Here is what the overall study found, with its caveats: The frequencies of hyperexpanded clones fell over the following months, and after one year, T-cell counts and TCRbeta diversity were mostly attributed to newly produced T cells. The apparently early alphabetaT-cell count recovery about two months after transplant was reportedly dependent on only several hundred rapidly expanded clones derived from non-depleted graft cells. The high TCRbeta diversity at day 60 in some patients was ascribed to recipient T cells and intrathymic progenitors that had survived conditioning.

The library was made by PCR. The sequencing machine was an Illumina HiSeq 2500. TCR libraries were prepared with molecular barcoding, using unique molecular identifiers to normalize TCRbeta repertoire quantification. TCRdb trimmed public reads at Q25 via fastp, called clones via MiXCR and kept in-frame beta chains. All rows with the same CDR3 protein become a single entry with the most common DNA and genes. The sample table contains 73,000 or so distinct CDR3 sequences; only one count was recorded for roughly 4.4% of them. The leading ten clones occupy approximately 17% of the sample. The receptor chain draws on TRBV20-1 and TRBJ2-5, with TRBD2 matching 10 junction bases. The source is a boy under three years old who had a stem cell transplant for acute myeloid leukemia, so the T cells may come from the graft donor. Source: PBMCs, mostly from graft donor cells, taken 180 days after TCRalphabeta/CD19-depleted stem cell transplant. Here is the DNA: TGCAGTGCTAGAGGAGCCCCGGGACTAGCGCACCAAGAGACCCAGTACTTC. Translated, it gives CSARGAPGLAHQETQYF.